This passage covers 5 T cell receptor beta chains from one sample sequenced in a study of T cells in localized non-small cell lung cancer. Here immunoSEQ multiplex PCR was the method, and the copy in TCRdb shows in-frame clones only, minus some. The sample yields approximately 19,000 clones, 83% seen once. The input for sequencing was peripheral blood, taken before any cancer treatment. The source of these receptors is a man aged 40 to 75 with stage I lung adenocarcinoma.

The gene calls are TRBV18 and TRBJ2-3; unclear D gene. The germline CDR1 and CDR2 sequences are KGHSH and LQKENI. V was trimmed by 2 bases and J by 4 bases, leaving 4 bases between them. The CDR3 sequence is 12 residues long. This CDR3 is CASSPSPDTQYF. As DNA, the CDR3 is TGTGCCAGCTCACCATCTCCAGATACGCAGTATTTT. The variable domain in full, with the rest retrieved from reference TRBV18 and TRBJ2-3, is NAGVMQNPRHLVRRRGQEARLRCSPMKGHSHVYWYRQLPEEGLKFMVYLQKENIIDESGMPKERFSAEFPKEGPSILRIQQVVRGDSAAYFCASSPSPDTQYFGPGTRLTVL.

The rearrangement links TRBV7-9 to TRBJ1-1; TRBD1 agrees at 7 bases. The CDR3 extends over 15 amino acids. J lost 1 base, V lost 5 bases, and 7 bases had no gene match. The germline V gene encodes CDR1 SEHNR and CDR2 FQNEAQ (reference sequence). CDR3 amino acids: CASSPRQGRNTEAFF. The CDR3 bases are TGTGCCAGCAGCCCTCGACAGGGTAGGAACACTGAAGCTTTCTTT.

The chain couples TRBV6-1 to TRBJ2-1; D is undetermined. V gave up 5 bases and J gave up 4 bases, with 9 bases separating them. CDR1 is MNHNS, CDR2 SASEGT, per germline. The CDR3 is 13 amino acids. The DNA of the CDR3 is TGTGCCAGCAGTCCGACACGATACAATGAGCAGTTCTTC. As protein: CASSPTRYNEQFF.

This clone was detected once. The rearrangement links TRBV7-9 to TRBJ2-1; TRBD2 matches 10 bases. The CDR3 sequence is 16 residues long. Trimming cost V 5 bases and J 7 bases; bases outside gene matches: 11. The germline V gene encodes CDR1 SEHNR and CDR2 FQNEAQ (reference sequence). This chain's CDR3 is CASSTTSGPQWNEQFF. DNA of the CDR3: TGTGCCAGCAGCACGACTAGCGGGCCCCAATGGAATGAGCAGTTCTTC. Full variable domain (missing parts from reference TRBV7-9 and TRBJ2-1): DTGVSQNPRHKITKRGQNVTFRCDPISEHNRLYWYRQTLGQGPEFLTYFQNEAQLEKSRLLSDRFSAERPKGSFSTLEIQRTEQGDSAMYLCASSTTSGPQWNEQFFGPGTRLTVL.

V usage is TRBV9 and J usage is TRBJ2-7; tentatively, D is TRBD1 (5 bases). The CDR3 loop spans 13 amino acids. Trimming took 1 base from V and 1 from J, leaving 6 bases between them. Germline V CDR1 and CDR2: SGDLS, YYNGEE. CDR3 loop: CASSVQGSYEQYF. The CDR3 bases are TGTGCCAGCAGCGTACAGGGTTCCTACGAGCAGTACTTC.